The rows below give T cell receptor beta chains drawn from one sample of a study of cytomegalovirus exposure and HLA in healthy donors. Measured with immunoSEQ multiplex PCR; TCRdb has only the in-frame clones, and not every one. The sample has about 160,000 clones, 75% seen once. Material for sequencing was PBMCs. These receptors were collected from a woman aged 45-59 years in good health and CMV-seropositive. CDR3s include the opening cysteine and the closing phenylalanine or tryptophan. D genes are given only for firm matches.

v_gene: TRBV5-6
d_gene: TRBD1
j_gene: TRBJ2-2
CDR3aa: CASSLGQINTGELFF

v_gene: TRBV5-8
d_gene: TRBD2
j_gene: TRBJ2-3
CDR3aa: CASSVGLADTDTQYF

v_gene: TRBV29-1
d_gene: TRBD1
j_gene: TRBJ2-7
CDR3aa: CSVEKVDRGTLSSYEQYF

v_gene: TRBV2
d_gene: .
j_gene: TRBJ1-2
CDR3aa: CASSVITELNYGCTF

v_gene: TRBV30
d_gene: TRBD2
j_gene: TRBJ2-1
CDR3aa: CAWSESGIYNEQFF

v_gene: TRBV4-1
d_gene: TRBD1
j_gene: TRBJ2-2
CDR3aa: CASSQRTGNTGELFF

v_gene: TRBV2
d_gene: .
j_gene: TRBJ1-1
CDR3aa: CASSTGGYDTEAFF

v_gene: TRBV4-1
d_gene: .
j_gene: TRBJ1-1
CDR3aa: CASSQLGDRTEAFF

v_gene: TRBV28
d_gene: .
j_gene: TRBJ1-4
CDR3aa: CAIAGSPNEKLFF

v_gene: TRBV30
d_gene: .
j_gene: TRBJ1-2
CDR3aa: CAWSAPTLANYGYTF

v_gene: TRBV7-6
d_gene: .
j_gene: TRBJ1-3
CDR3aa: CASSPRDKSFGNTIYF

v_gene: TRBV7-7
d_gene: TRBD2
j_gene: TRBJ2-2
CDR3aa: CASSPPGTSGGRELFF

v_gene: TRBV30
d_gene: .
j_gene: TRBJ1-6
CDR3aa: CAWSSGIYSPLHF

v_gene: TRBV18
d_gene: .
j_gene: TRBJ2-5
CDR3aa: CASSHNRDQETQYF

v_gene: TRBV2
d_gene: .
j_gene: TRBJ1-1
CDR3aa: CASRLGLSTEAFF

v_gene: TRBV4-1
d_gene: .
j_gene: TRBJ1-5
CDR3aa: CASSQQAGGRPQHF

v_gene: TRBV6-7
d_gene: .
j_gene: TRBJ2-7
CDR3aa: CASSYVGGSYEQYF

v_gene: TRBV19
d_gene: TRBD1
j_gene: TRBJ2-3
CDR3aa: CASSMGTGRDTQYF

v_gene: TRBV5-1
d_gene: TRBD1
j_gene: TRBJ2-3
CDR3aa: CASSLGRDRGTDTQYF

v_gene: TRBV19
d_gene: .
j_gene: TRBJ1-3
CDR3aa: CATQFAGTGNTIYF

v_gene: TRBV4-1
d_gene: TRBD1
j_gene: TRBJ1-6
CDR3aa: CASSQDLGTGVCTLHF

v_gene: TRBV25-1
d_gene: .
j_gene: TRBJ1-4
CDR3aa: CASSERRGAKLFF

v_gene: TRBV12-5
d_gene: .
j_gene: TRBJ1-2
CDR3aa: CANGLTTSGSGYTF

v_gene: TRBV6-1
d_gene: .
j_gene: TRBJ1-6
CDR3aa: CASRIQGTGAPLHF

v_gene: TRBV18
d_gene: .
j_gene: TRBJ2-6
CDR3aa: CASSPSGGTGANVLTF

v_gene: TRBV11-2
d_gene: .
j_gene: TRBJ1-1
CDR3aa: CASSPTGAEAFF

v_gene: TRBV19
d_gene: .
j_gene: TRBJ1-1
CDR3aa: CASSPWTGNTEAFF

v_gene: TRBV2
d_gene: .
j_gene: TRBJ1-4
CDR3aa: CASSERQGFEKLFF

v_gene: TRBV2
d_gene: TRBD2
j_gene: TRBJ2-5
CDR3aa: CASSVTSDLEETQYF

v_gene: TRBV4-2
d_gene: TRBD2
j_gene: TRBJ2-1
CDR3aa: CASSQVGTSGGTYNEQFF

v_gene: TRBV10-2
d_gene: .
j_gene: TRBJ2-5
CDR3aa: CASSEIGVGETQYF

v_gene: TRBV30
d_gene: .
j_gene: TRBJ1-6
CDR3aa: CAWSGGLGRTYNSPLHF

v_gene: TRBV5-1
d_gene: TRBD2
j_gene: TRBJ2-1
CDR3aa: CASSLGAGGDNEQFF

v_gene: TRBV5-6
d_gene: .
j_gene: TRBJ2-1
CDR3aa: CASNHRGRGSYNEQFF

v_gene: TRBV2
d_gene: .
j_gene: TRBJ1-5
CDR3aa: CASSEYGQPQHF

v_gene: TRBV15
d_gene: .
j_gene: TRBJ2-7
CDR3aa: CATSGTPGEEQYF

v_gene: TRBV7-8
d_gene: .
j_gene: TRBJ1-2
CDR3aa: CASSPGQSSSFPYGYTF

v_gene: TRBV5-5
d_gene: .
j_gene: TRBJ1-1
CDR3aa: CASSLGIGGTEAFF

v_gene: TRBV5-4
d_gene: .
j_gene: TRBJ1-1
CDR3aa: CASSLVNTEAFF

v_gene: TRBV5-1
d_gene: .
j_gene: TRBJ1-6
CDR3aa: CASSLATGNNSPLHF

v_gene: TRBV5-4
d_gene: .
j_gene: TRBJ2-2
CDR3aa: CASSLGQGYTGELFF

v_gene: TRBV18
d_gene: .
j_gene: TRBJ1-2
CDR3aa: CASSPQAENYGYTF

v_gene: TRBV2
d_gene: TRBD2
j_gene: TRBJ2-5
CDR3aa: CASSEALQGGVNQETQYF

v_gene: TRBV6-4
d_gene: .
j_gene: TRBJ1-1
CDR3aa: CASSPRGGSDTEAFF

v_gene: TRBV14
d_gene: .
j_gene: TRBJ1-4
CDR3aa: CASSQVSGYDNEKLFF

v_gene: TRBV5-1
d_gene: TRBD1
j_gene: TRBJ1-1
CDR3aa: CASSTGQGGGNTEAFF

v_gene: TRBV9
d_gene: TRBD1
j_gene: TRBJ2-5
CDR3aa: CASSTRGTGEETQYF

v_gene: TRBV29-1
d_gene: .
j_gene: TRBJ1-5
CDR3aa: CSAGTEGKQHF

v_gene: TRBV5-6
d_gene: TRBD1
j_gene: TRBJ2-7
CDR3aa: CASTGVPSYEQYF

v_gene: TRBV7-3
d_gene: TRBD2
j_gene: TRBJ2-3
CDR3aa: CASSSGGATDTQYF

v_gene: TRBV12-5
d_gene: .
j_gene: TRBJ1-1
CDR3aa: CASGLGTVNTEAFF

v_gene: TRBV2
d_gene: .
j_gene: TRBJ2-5
CDR3aa: CASSWGKETQYF